This TCR beta chain was identified in a study of cytomegalovirus exposure and HLA in healthy donors. About the research overall: Drawn from HLA-typed donors, around 85 million unique TCRs were held in an early data release.

13 Jbeta primers and 60 Vbeta primers were used for the PCR. The method was immunoSEQ multiplex PCR; TCRdb's version includes in-frame clones alone and lacks a portion of them. This sample's clone table lists approximately 110,000 clones. This CDR3 is 16 amino acids long. CDR1 is SGHTS and CDR2 is YDEGEE in the germline V gene. Losses at the gene ends were 0 bases for V and 1 base for J; bases not matched to a gene: 5. The rearrangement links TRBV5-8 to TRBJ2-5, with 8 bases identical to TRBD2. This TCR came from a man aged 40-49 years in good health and CMV-seropositive. Sequencing used PBMCs. The chain's CDR3 is CASSLAQRGSQETQYF. CDR3 coding DNA: TGTGCCAGCAGCTTGGCCCAGCGGGGGAGCCAAGAGACCCAGTACTTC.